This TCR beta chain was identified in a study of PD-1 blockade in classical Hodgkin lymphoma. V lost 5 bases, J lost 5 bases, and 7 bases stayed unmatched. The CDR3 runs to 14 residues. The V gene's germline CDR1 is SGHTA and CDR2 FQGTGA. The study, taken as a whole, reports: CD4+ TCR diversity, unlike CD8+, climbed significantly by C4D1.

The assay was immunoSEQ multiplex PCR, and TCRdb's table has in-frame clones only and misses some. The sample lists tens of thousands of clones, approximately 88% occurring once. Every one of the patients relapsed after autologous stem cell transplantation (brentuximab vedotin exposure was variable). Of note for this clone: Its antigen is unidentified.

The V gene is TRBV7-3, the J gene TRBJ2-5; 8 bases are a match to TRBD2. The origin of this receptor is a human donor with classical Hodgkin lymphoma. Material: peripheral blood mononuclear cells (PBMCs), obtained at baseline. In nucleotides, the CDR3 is TGTGCCAGCAGCCTTGGACTAGCATGGGAGACCCAGTACTTC. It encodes CASSLGLAWETQYF. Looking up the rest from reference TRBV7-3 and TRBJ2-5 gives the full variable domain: GAGVSQTPSNKVTEKGKYVELRCDPISGHTALYWYRQSLGQGPEFLIYFQGTGAADDSGLPNDRFFAVRPEGSVSTLKIQRTERGDSAVYLCASSLGLAWETQYFGPGTRLLVL.